These 27 T cell receptor beta chains came from one sample sequenced in a study of shared clonotypes between healthy human individuals. Some clones are missing from TCRdb's copy, which holds only in-frame ones; the method was immunoSEQ multiplex PCR. The sample lists about 600,000 clones, 95% to 96% occurring once. Terminally differentiated effector memory CD45RA+ cells were excluded from the naive CD8 cells, which were CD45RO-negative and positively selected for CCR7. Sample: naive CD8+ T cells sorted from blood. Receptors originate from a woman aged 25 to 45 in good health.

The chain is built from TRBV28 and TRBJ1-1, with D possibly matching TRBD1 (5 bases). Trimming took 7 bases from V and 3 from J, leaving 24 bases between them. The V gene's germline CDR1 is MDHEN and CDR2 SYDVKM. The CDR3 covers 17 residues. The CDR3 is CASTVTPSWGEHTEAFF. CDR3 coding DNA: TGTGCCAGCACAGTTACCCCATCGTGGGGGGAGCACACTGAAGCTTTCTTT. The complete variable domain, with remaining parts taken from reference TRBV28 and TRBJ1-1, reads DVKVTQSSRYLVKRTGEKVFLECVQDMDHENMFWYRQDPGLGLRLIYFSYDVKMKEKGDIPEGYSVSREKKERFSLILESASTNQTSMYLCASTVTPSWGEHTEAFFGQGTRLTVV.

This chain links TRBV7-6 with TRBJ2-7, with a weak D call TRBD1 (6 bases). Germline V gives CDR1 SGHVS, CDR2 FNYEAQ. Trimming removed 1 base at V and 7 bases at J, with 14 bases between. The CDR3 extends over 14 amino acids. The CDR3, as DNA: TGTGCCAGCAGCTTAGACCAGGGGATCGTGGAGCAGTACTTC. Residues: CASSLDQGIVEQYF.

This clone has a single count. J is TRBJ2-1 and V is TRBV28; D possibly corresponds to TRBD2 (5 bases). CDR3 size: 13 residues. The V gene's germline CDR1 is MDHEN and CDR2 SYDVKM. Deletions cut 7 bases from V and 6 bases from J, with 13 bases between. CDR3 protein: CASISTEGNEQFF. The CDR3 nucleotides read TGTGCCAGCATTTCTACCGAGGGCAATGAGCAGTTCTTC.

The chain is built from TRBV5-6 and TRBJ1-1, with a weak D call TRBD1 (6 bases). V was clipped by 3 bases and J by 4 bases, with 10 bases between them. CDR3 length: 13 residues. Germline V gene lookup returns CDR1 SGHDT and CDR2 YYEEEE. CDR3 coding DNA: TGTGCCAGCAGCTCCGGACAGTCCACTGAAGCTTTCTTT. The encoded protein is CASSSGQSTEAFF.

The rearrangement links TRBV6-7 to TRBJ1-4; the D gene is possibly TRBD1 (5 bases). TRBV6-7 is assigned to the ORF class and has an uncertain function. V shed 6 bases and J shed 4 bases, with 21 bases lying between them. This CDR3 is built from 17 residues. DNA of the CDR3: TGTGCCAGCAGACGAGCTGATGGGGGGATGCTTAATGAAAAACTGTTTTTT. Translated: CASRRADGGMLNEKLFF.

The chain couples TRBV13 to TRBJ1-1; D gene unclear. The ends were cut back, 7 bases at V and 3 bases at J, with 15 bases in the middle. This CDR3 spans 14 amino acids. Germline V gene lookup returns CDR1 PRHDT and CDR2 FYEKMQ (reference sequence). The CDR3 DNA follows: TGTGCCAGCACCTTGGAGATGCAAGACACTGAAGCTTTCTTT. It codes for CASTLEMQDTEAFF. Full variable domain (missing parts from reference TRBV13 and TRBJ1-1): AAGVIQSPRHLIKEKRETATLKCYPIPRHDTVYWYQQGPGQDPQFLISFYEKMQSDKGSIPDRFSAQQFSDYHSELNMSSLELGDSALYFCASTLEMQDTEAFFGQGTRLTVV.

The chain recombines TRBV5-4 with TRBJ2-5, with 7 bases lining up with TRBD2. From germline, CDR1 is SGHNT and CDR2 YYREEE (reference sequence). Trimming removed 4 bases from V and 4 bases from J; junction bases left unmatched: 4. CDR3 size: 13 residues. The chain's CDR3 is CASSEVAGETQYF. For the CDR3, the DNA is TGTGCCAGCAGCGAGGTAGCGGGAGAGACCCAGTACTTC. The variable domain in full, completed from reference TRBV5-4 and TRBJ2-5, reads ETGVTQSPTHLIKTRGQQVTLRCSSQSGHNTVSWYQQALGQGPQFIFQYYREEENGRGNFPPRFSGLQFPNYSSELNVNALELDDSALYLCASSEVAGETQYFGPGTRLLVL.

V and J are TRBV28 and TRBJ2-1, with 8 bases aligning to TRBD1. Germline assignment: CDR1 MDHEN and CDR2 SYDVKM. The CDR3 has 17 amino acids. V shed 5 bases and J 2 bases; nucleotides not matched to a gene: 11. CDR3 in amino acids: CASSTGQGTLPYNEQFF. The CDR3 DNA follows: TGTGCCAGCAGTACCGGACAGGGAACGCTACCCTACAATGAGCAGTTCTTC.

As DNA, the CDR3 is TGCGCCAGCAGCCCCGGGGTAGCGGAGTACTACAATGAGCAGTTCTTC. Its protein is CASSPGVAEYYNEQFF. The chain recombines TRBV4-1 with TRBJ2-1, with D maybe TRBD2 (6 bases). From germline, CDR1 is MGHRA and CDR2 YSYEKL. The CDR3 covers 16 residues. Trimming shortened V by 4 bases and J by 3 bases, and 16 bases separated the two germline ends.

The chain couples TRBV28 to TRBJ2-7; 7 bases agree with TRBD1. V trimming: 3 bases; J trimming: 5 bases; junction bases outside the gene matches: 1. Germline V lookup: CDR1 MDHEN, CDR2 SYDVKM. The CDR3 is made up of 12 amino acids. This CDR3 reads CASSFDRDEQYF. DNA for the CDR3: TGTGCCAGCAGTTTCGACAGGGACGAGCAGTACTTC.

V and J are TRBV7-9 and TRBJ2-2, with 9 bases matching TRBD1. Germline values: CDR1 SEHNR, CDR2 FQNEAQ (reference sequence). This CDR3 has 15 residues. J lost 1 base, V lost 4 bases, and 1 base had no gene match. The CDR3 DNA is TGTGCCAGCAGCTCGGGACAGGGGAACACCGGGGAGCTGTTTTTT. Translation: CASSSGQGNTGELFF.

The chain links TRBV15 to TRBJ2-2; perhaps D is TRBD1 or TRBD2 (5 bases each). V was pared by 6 bases and J by 5 bases, with 7 bases between. Germline CDR1 LNHNV, CDR2 YYDKDF (reference sequence). The CDR3 covers 12 residues. CDR3 region: CATSWGTGELFF. CDR3 DNA: TGTGCCACCAGTTGGGGGACCGGGGAGCTGTTTTTT.

The CDR3 sequence: CASSEPRGQPQHF. CDR3 DNA: TGTGCCAGCAGTGAGCCCCGAGGGCAGCCCCAGCATTTT. V gene TRBV28 combines with J gene TRBJ1-5; D is ambiguous. The CDR3 totals 13 residues. V was trimmed by 5 bases and J by 7 bases, leaving 12 bases between them. Per the germline V gene, CDR1 is MDHEN and CDR2 is SYDVKM.

J is TRBJ2-2 and V is TRBV11-2, with D hard to call. Germline V gene data show CDR1 as SGHAT and CDR2 as FQNNGV. The CDR3 extends over 16 amino acids. Trimming cost V 0 bases and J 0 bases, with 8 bases left between them. CDR3 sequence reads: CASSLELPANTGELFF. The CDR3 DNA sequence: TGTGCCAGCAGCTTAGAACTACCTGCGAACACCGGGGAGCTGTTTTTT.

The chain has TRBV5-1 and TRBJ2-1; D is uncertain. The V gene's germline CDR1 is SGHRS and CDR2 YFSETQ. The CDR3 is 11 amino acids. Trimming stripped 0 bases from V and 6 bases from J, with 1 base between. The CDR3 spells CASSLANEQFF. In nucleotides, the CDR3 is TGCGCCAGCAGCTTGGCCAATGAGCAGTTCTTC.

The chain carries TRBV6-5 and TRBJ1-1; no firm D call. This CDR3 region has 13 residues. Germline CDR1 is MNHEY and CDR2 is SVGAGI. V shed 4 bases and J shed 5 bases, with 11 bases lying between them. The CDR3 DNA sequence: TGTGCCAGCAGTTTCGGGGTGTCGACTGAAGCTTTCTTT. This translates into CASSFGVSTEAFF.

V is TRBV6-1 and J is TRBJ2-5; 9 nucleotides align to TRBD1. The CDR3 covers 16 residues. The J segment lost 5 bases and the V segment lost 2 bases, leaving 9 bases of the junction unmatched. The germline CDR1 and CDR2 sequences are MNHNS and SASEGT. DNA for the CDR3: TGTGCCAGCAGTGAAACGGGACAGGGCGGGTTGGAGACCCAGTACTTC. Translation: CASSETGQGGLETQYF.

The chain has TRBV28 and TRBJ2-1, with 9 bases that match TRBD2. In germline, CDR1 is MDHEN, CDR2 SYDVKM. CDR3 size: 14 residues. With 5 bases clipped from V and 6 bases from J, the junction kept 5 bases outside the gene matches. The CDR3 sequence is CASSGSGRSNEQFF. For the CDR3, the DNA is TGTGCCAGCAGTGGTAGCGGGAGAAGCAATGAGCAGTTCTTC.

The chain employs TRBV5-4 and TRBJ2-3; possibly TRBD2 for D (5 bases). The CDR3 runs 16 residues. Germline loops: CDR1 SGHNT, CDR2 YYREEE (reference sequence). V dropped 4 bases and J dropped 2 bases, with 17 bases sitting between them. The CDR3: CASSLGATLYTDTQYF. In nucleotides, the CDR3 is TGTGCCAGCAGCCTGGGAGCTACCCTTTACACAGATACGCAGTATTTT.

This chain uses TRBV4-1 with TRBJ2-7; TRBD1 matches at 7 bases. Germline CDR1 MGHRA, CDR2 YSYEKL. The V gene end was trimmed by 5 bases and the J gene end by 6 bases; junction bases not matched to a gene: 19. The CDR3 runs to 17 residues. CDR3 nucleotide sequence: TGCGCCAGCAGCATCTCCTTAGCACGACAGGGTGGGTCCGAGCAGTACTTC. Translated, it gives CASSISLARQGGSEQYF.

Only a few counts were recorded for this clone. The chain uses TRBV27 and TRBJ1-5, with D tentatively TRBD1 (6 bases). This CDR3 has 16 residues. CDR1 is MNHEY and CDR2 is SMNVEV in the germline V gene (reference sequence). Trimming pared 5 bases from V and 1 base from J, leaving 15 bases between. The CDR3 spells CASSPSAGASNQPQHF. The CDR3 DNA reads TGTGCCAGCAGTCCCTCGGCGGGGGCGAGCAATCAGCCCCAGCATTTT.

The CDR3 reads CASSQESSTDTQYF. In DNA form, the CDR3 reads TGCGCCAGCAGCCAAGAGAGTAGCACAGATACGCAGTATTTT. The chain employs TRBV4-1 and TRBJ2-3, with D uncertain. Trimming left V 0 bases short and J 0 bases short, with 4 bases between. Germline V gene sequence: CDR1 MGHRA, CDR2 YSYEKL. The CDR3 runs 14 residues.

V usage is TRBV19 and J usage is TRBJ2-3; D perhaps matches TRBD2 (5 bases). Germline lookup yields CDR1 LNHDA and CDR2 SQIVND (reference sequence). The CDR3 is 17 residues long. Between the trimmed V and J ends, which lost 0 bases and 2 bases, there was a span of 15 bases. CDR3 in DNA: TGTGCCAGTAGTATAGATTACCCCGAAGCGGACACAGATACGCAGTATTTT. It yields the protein CASSIDYPEADTDTQYF.

This chain joins TRBV7-9 and TRBJ2-1, with TRBD2 matching over 12 bases. This CDR3 region has 16 residues. V was pared by 6 bases and J by 8 bases, with 11 bases of the junction left unmatched. Germline V gives CDR1 SEHNR, CDR2 FQNEAQ (reference sequence). The DNA of the CDR3 is TGTGCCAGCAGTCGGAATCTAGCGGGAGGGCCCTATGAGCAGTTCTTC. Amino acid sequence: CASSRNLAGGPYEQFF.

The J gene is TRBJ2-7, the V gene TRBV15, with 12 bases identical to TRBD2. This CDR3 is 18 amino acids long. Germline V gene lookup returns CDR1 LNHNV and CDR2 YYDKDF (reference sequence). Trimming at V came to 6 bases and at J to 1 base, leaving 13 bases not matched to a gene. The CDR3 coding sequence is TGTGCCACCAGGGAGGAAGGTGGGACTAGCGGGCGATCCTACGAGCAGTACTTC. Residues: CATREEGGTSGRSYEQYF.

This chain joins TRBV27 and TRBJ2-7; 7 bases fit TRBD1. The J segment lost 5 bases and the V segment lost 7 bases, leaving 2 bases of the junction unmatched. The germline CDR1 and CDR2 sequences are MNHEY and SMNVEV (reference sequence). CDR3 length: 11 residues. In DNA form, the CDR3 reads TGTGCCAGCACGACAGGGAACGAGCAGTACTTC. This encodes CASTTGNEQYF.

V is TRBV2 and J is TRBJ1-1; 10 bases align to TRBD1. CDR3 size: 16 residues. From germline, CDR1 is SNHLY and CDR2 FYNNEI. J was trimmed by 0 bases and V by 4 bases; bases with no gene match: 5. The CDR3 loop is CASSATGGFMNTEAFF. The CDR3 coding sequence is TGTGCCAGCAGTGCGACAGGGGGCTTCATGAACACTGAAGCTTTCTTT.